This TCR beta chain was obtained from a study of shared clonotypes between healthy human individuals. About the study: The study enrolled two women and a few men aged 18 to 49.

Whole-study results and caveats: Against clonotypes common to all four donors, non-shared ones had lower generation probabilities.

The germline V gene encodes CDR1 SQVTM and CDR2 ANQGSEA. The CDR3 extends over 11 amino acids. Sequencing used immunoSEQ multiplex PCR; TCRdb keeps in-frame clones, though not all of them. The table has over a million clones, around 98.5% seen once. With regard to this clone: Its cognate antigen is unknown.

The sequencing input was naive CD4+ T cells sorted from blood. As for subset: CD45RA+ positively selected. This TCR was recovered from a man under 40 in good health. The chain recombines TRBV29-1 with TRBJ2-3; TRBD2 matches 8 bases. The CDR3 sequence is CTGRAGDTQYF. Here the CDR3 DNA reads TGCACCGGGAGGGCCGGAGATACGCAGTATTTT.